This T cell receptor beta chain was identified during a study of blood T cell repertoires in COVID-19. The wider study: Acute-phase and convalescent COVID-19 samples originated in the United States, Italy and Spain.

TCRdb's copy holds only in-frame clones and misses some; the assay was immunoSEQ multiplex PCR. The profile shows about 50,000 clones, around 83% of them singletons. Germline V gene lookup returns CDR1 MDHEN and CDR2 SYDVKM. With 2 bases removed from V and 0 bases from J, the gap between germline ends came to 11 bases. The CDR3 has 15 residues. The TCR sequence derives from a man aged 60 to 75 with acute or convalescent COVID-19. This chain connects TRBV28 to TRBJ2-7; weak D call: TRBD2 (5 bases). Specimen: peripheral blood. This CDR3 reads CASSLAGNPSYEQYF. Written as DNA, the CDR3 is TGTGCCAGCAGTTTAGCGGGTAACCCCTCCTACGAGCAGTACTTC.